These T cell receptor beta chains were read from a single sample in a study of T cells expressing NK-cell markers. TCRdb reprocessed the 5' RACE reads and keeps a single row for each CDR3 protein, giving no DNA. The listing records some 450,000 distinct CDR3 sequences. The sample comprised blood T cells: a sorted CD56 or NKG2C T cell subset, CD4+ or CD8+ T cells, or bulk PBMC T cells (not recorded which). The receptors were sampled from a woman between 18 and 75 years old in good health. Each CDR3 is given with its conserved first and last residue. Each record gives: V gene, CDR3 length, J gene, CDR3 protein.

TRBV6-5,13,TRBJ1-1,CASSYMRVAEAFF
TRBV7-9,14,TRBJ2-7,CASSLGRGGLEQYF
TRBV21-1,17,TRBJ1-5,CASGKTRASHSNQPQHF
TRBV7-9,13,TRBJ1-1,CASTFPGNTEAFF
TRBV10-3,16,TRBJ2-5,CAISEGRVRLQETQYF
TRBV7-9,17,TRBJ2-1,CASSLKVGLAGANEQFF
TRBV18,16,TRBJ1-1,CASSEYMFPGNTEAFF
TRBV7-6,18,TRBJ2-7,CASSRKASAAGNFYEQYF
TRBV7-2,15,TRBJ1-6,CASSLLQGKNSPLHF
TRBV20-1,14,TRBJ2-5,CSARIGGSRETQYF
TRBV2,14,TRBJ2-1,CASSGYKSYNEQFF
TRBV20-1,14,TRBJ2-1,CSARESTSENEQFF
TRBV11-3,13,TRBJ2-1,CASSVGSLGEQFF
TRBV5-1,18,TRBJ2-1,CASSLLGTSGGNYNEQFF
TRBV7-2,13,TRBJ1-4,CASSTGQNEKLFF
TRBV12-3/TRBV12-4,13,TRBJ2-3,CASSPTGPDTQYF
TRBV5-6,15,TRBJ2-7,CASSFGGQGPYEQYF
TRBV20-1,15,TRBJ1-6,CSAAPRSSYNSPLHF
TRBV6-4,15,TRBJ2-1,CASSVASGSYNEQFF
TRBV9,14,TRBJ2-1,CASSATGTDNEQFF
TRBV18,15,TRBJ1-1,CASSPYIRQDTEAFF
TRBV20-1,16,TRBJ1-1,CSARDAGTGSDTEAFF
TRBV3-1,14,TRBJ2-1,CASSRGKAFGEQFF
TRBV9,15,TRBJ1-3,CASSPMWGLGDTIYF
TRBV12-3/TRBV12-4,19,TRBJ1-4,CASSFSRGFSSATNEKLFF
TRBV12-5,16,TRBJ2-3,CASGLVLGRSTDTQYF
TRBV20-1,15,TRBJ1-6,CSASPTTGKSSPLHF
TRBV28,15,TRBJ1-6,CASIIQGSLNSPLHF
TRBV7-2,15,TRBJ2-1,CASSLARGGGPEQFF